Listed below are T cell receptor beta chains from one sample, sequenced in a study of blood T cell repertoires in COVID-19. Repertoires were generated with immunoSEQ multiplex PCR, while TCRdb's copy carries only in-frame clones and drops some. The table shows around 83,000 clones, with 80% to 90% occurring only once. The sequencing input was peripheral blood. These receptors all stem from a man between 65 and 79 years old with active or convalescent COVID-19. CDR3s include the opening cysteine and the closing phenylalanine or tryptophan. The D gene is left open where the match is weak.

TRBD1 | TRBV7-3 | CASSSRQGESTDTQYF
TRBD2 | TRBV7-6 | CASSRTSGPYNEQFF
. | TRBV29-1 | CSVAGQRQTYGYTF
TRBD1 | TRBV19 | CASSRPGQGEVGYTF
TRBD1 | TRBV6-5 | CASSRPGQQVEQYF
. | TRBV27 | CAAGLYEQYF
TRBD1 | TRBV2 | CASSETGGRNEQFF
TRBD1 | TRBV6-6 | CASTPSVGQGYEQFF
TRBD2 | TRBV4-1 | CASSPTREAGDTQYF
TRBD1 | TRBV6-1 | CASSEGMTGGSPEQFF
TRBD2 | TRBV27 | CASSGGGSGANVLTF
. | TRBV28 | CASSLRQDDGYTF
. | TRBV2 | CASTTYTYNEQFF
. | TRBV1 | CTSSQSEGGTSCDNEQFF
. | TRBV18 | CASSPLATNEKLFF
. | TRBV7-8 | CASSLVANLGHEQYF
TRBD2 | TRBV29-1 | CSILAGGGYEQYF
. | TRBV5-1 | CASSVEGQTYEGQYF
TRBD2 | TRBV3-1/TRBV3-2 | CASSLGTSYEQYF
. | TRBV19 | CASSRGDVNEQFF
. | TRBV28 | CASSGRVGELFF
TRBD2 | TRBV6-6 | CASSPPSGVRSYEQYF
TRBD2 | TRBV18 | CASSPRQSGRGTDTQYF
TRBD1 | TRBV28 | CASTPRGFRLYSPLHF
TRBD2 | TRBV7-3 | CASSSASGTYNEQFF
. | TRBV7-3 | CASSFGSDPGETQYF
TRBD1 | TRBV5-5 | CASSLEPGQGYEQYF
. | TRBV2 | CASSEGGWTTNEKLFF
TRBD2 | TRBV10-2 | CASSELRTSGSHEQYF
. | TRBV5-1 | CASSGVGGETQYF